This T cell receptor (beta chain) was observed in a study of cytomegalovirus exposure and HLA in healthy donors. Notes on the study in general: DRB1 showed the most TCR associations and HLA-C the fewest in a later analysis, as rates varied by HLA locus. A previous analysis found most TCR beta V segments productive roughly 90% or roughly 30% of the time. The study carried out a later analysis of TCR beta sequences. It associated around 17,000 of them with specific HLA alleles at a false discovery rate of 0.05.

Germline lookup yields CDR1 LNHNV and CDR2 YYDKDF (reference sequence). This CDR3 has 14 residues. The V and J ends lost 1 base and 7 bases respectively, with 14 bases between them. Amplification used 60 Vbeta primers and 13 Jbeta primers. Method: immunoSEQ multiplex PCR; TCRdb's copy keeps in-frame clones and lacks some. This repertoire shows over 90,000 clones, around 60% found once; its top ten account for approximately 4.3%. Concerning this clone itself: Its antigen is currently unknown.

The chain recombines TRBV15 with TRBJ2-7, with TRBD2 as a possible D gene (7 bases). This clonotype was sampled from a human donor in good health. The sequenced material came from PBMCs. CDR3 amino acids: CATSRVGGAREQYF. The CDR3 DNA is TGTGCCACCAGCAGAGTAGGGGGGGCTCGGGAGCAGTACTTC.